A single sample gave rise to the 22 T cell receptor beta chains below, sequenced in a study of blood T cell repertoires in COVID-19. Generated by immunoSEQ multiplex PCR, the TCRdb table keeps only in-frame clones and is missing some. The profile covers over 35,000 clones, with approximately 85% appearing a single time and roughly 9.7% taken by the ten largest. Sequencing was carried out using peripheral blood. The receptors here all came from a human donor in a cohort sampled during active COVID-19.

The chain is built from TRBV5-8 and TRBJ2-1; 8 positions match TRBD2. Losses at the gene ends were 1 base for V and 7 bases for J; bases not matched to a gene: 1. The CDR3 contains 13 residues. The germline V gene has CDR1 SGHTS and CDR2 YDEGEE. Here the CDR3 DNA reads TGTGCCAGCAGCTTGCGGGGGGGGAATGAGCAGTTCTTC. Its protein product is CASSLRGGNEQFF.

The chain employs TRBV4-1 and TRBJ2-1, with D perhaps matching TRBD2 (5 bases). Trimming shortened V by 1 base and J by 5 bases, and 9 bases separated the two germline ends. This CDR3 is 14 amino acids long. Looked up from germline, CDR1 is MGHRA and CDR2 is YSYEKL. CDR3 loop: CASSQGEGNNEQFF. As DNA, the CDR3 is TGCGCCAGCAGCCAAGGTGAGGGTAACAATGAGCAGTTCTTC.

The chain joins TRBV7-2 to TRBJ1-1; TRBD1 agrees at 7 bases. This CDR3 region has 13 residues. The germline gives CDR1 SGHTA, CDR2 FQGNSA. The trim removed 1 base at V and 12 bases at J, leaving 8 bases unmatched. As DNA, the CDR3 is TGTGCCAGCAGCTTAGTCAGGCAGGGGGAAACTTTCTTT. It codes for CASSLVRQGETFF.

V is TRBV7-2 and J is TRBJ2-7; 8 positions agree with TRBD1. There are 16 residues in the CDR3. Germline trimming cut 1 base from V and 2 bases from J; bases unmatched to any gene: 7. Germline CDR1 SGHTA, CDR2 FQGNSA. The CDR3 is CASSLVSGQGAYEQYF. The CDR3 DNA reads TGTGCCAGCAGCTTAGTCTCCGGACAGGGCGCCTACGAGCAGTACTTC.

The V call is TRBV2, the J call TRBJ2-1; 8 bases align to TRBD2. Germline values: CDR1 SNHLY, CDR2 FYNNEI. J gave up 4 bases and V 8 bases, and 7 bases lay outside the gene matches. The CDR3 loop spans 14 amino acids. The CDR3 loop is CASRGTRLYNEQFF. The CDR3 region has the DNA TGTGCCAGCCGAGGGACTAGATTATACAATGAGCAGTTCTTC.

The rearrangement uses TRBV24-1 and TRBJ1-5, with D uncertain. V lost 2 bases and J lost 7, with 11 bases in between. Germline values: CDR1 KGHDR, CDR2 SFDVKD. The CDR3 is 14 amino acids. CDR3 DNA: TGTGCCACCAGTGATTCTCGGACTCGACAGCCCCAGCATTTT. It codes for CATSDSRTRQPQHF.

The rearrangement uses TRBV6-1 and TRBJ2-3, with 10 bases identical to TRBD2. The germline V gene has CDR1 MNHNS and CDR2 SASEGT. V gave up 0 bases and J gave up 0 bases; unmatched junction bases: 9. This CDR3 is built from 19 residues. DNA for the CDR3: TGTGCCAGCAGTGAAGCGCTCTTAGCGGGGGGTCCTAGCACAGATACGCAGTATTTT. Translation: CASSEALLAGGPSTDTQYF.

The chain uses TRBV5-1 and TRBJ1-1, with a possible D match to TRBD1 (6 bases). CDR1 and CDR2 (germline): SGHRS, YFSETQ. This CDR3 spans 14 amino acids. V was shortened by 1 base and J by 4 bases, with 11 bases between the two germline ends. The CDR3 DNA sequence: TGCGCCAGCAGCTTGCGGCAGGGGAGCACTGAAGCTTTCTTT. Encoded protein: CASSLRQGSTEAFF. Drawing the rest from reference TRBV5-1 and TRBJ1-1, the complete variable domain is KAGVTQTPRYLIKTRGQQVTLSCSPISGHRSVSWYQQTPGQGLQFLFEYFSETQRNKGNFPGRFSGRQFSNSRSEMNVSTLELGDSALYLCASSLRQGSTEAFFGQGTRLTVV.

This rearrangement joins TRBV4-2 to TRBJ2-3; 8 bases fit TRBD2. V lost 0 bases, J lost 6 bases, and 11 bases stayed unmatched. Germline V gives CDR1 LGHNA, CDR2 YNFKEQ. The CDR3 loop spans 17 amino acids. CDR3: CASSQDSGDQRWDTQYF. The DNA of the CDR3 is TGTGCCAGCAGCCAAGATAGCGGGGACCAGCGATGGGATACGCAGTATTTT.

J is TRBJ1-1 and V is TRBV6-5; D gene uncertain. Germline V gene lookup returns CDR1 MNHEY and CDR2 SVGAGI. V dropped 6 bases and J dropped 3 bases, with 8 bases sitting between them. This CDR3 has 12 residues. The CDR3 protein is CASSSVDTEAFF. In DNA, the CDR3 is TGTGCCAGCAGCTCGGTGGACACTGAAGCTTTCTTT.

V usage is TRBV5-4 and J usage is TRBJ1-2, with 9 positions matching TRBD1. The CDR3 has 15 amino acids. CDR1 is SGHNT and CDR2 is YYREEE in the germline V gene (reference sequence). The junction had 6 bases not matched to a gene; V was cut back by 2 bases and J by 4 bases. The DNA of the CDR3 is TGTGCCAGCAGCTTCGGGACAGGGCCCCTCTATGGCTACACCTTC. It codes for CASSFGTGPLYGYTF. The whole variable domain, remainder taken from reference TRBV5-4 and TRBJ1-2, is ETGVTQSPTHLIKTRGQQVTLRCSSQSGHNTVSWYQQALGQGPQFIFQYYREEENGRGNFPPRFSGLQFPNYSSELNVNALELDDSALYLCASSFGTGPLYGYTFGSGTRLTVV.

This rearrangement joins TRBV3-1 (or the pseudogene TRBV3-2) to TRBJ1-3; D unresolved. V dropped 1 base and J dropped 4 bases, with 8 bases sitting between them. Per germline, CDR1 LGHDT and CDR2 YNNKEL (reference sequence). The CDR3 has 14 residues. The CDR3 is CASSQGTMGNTIYF. Here the CDR3 DNA reads TGTGCCAGCAGCCAAGGGACTATGGGAAACACCATATATTTT.

This clone occurred a few times. The chain recombines TRBV5-1 with TRBJ2-3; 10 nucleotides agree with TRBD2. V lost 2 bases and J lost 5; bases outside the gene matches: 5. The CDR3 spans 15 residues. Looked up from germline, CDR1 is SGHRS and CDR2 is YFSETQ. The CDR3 loop reads CASSLSGRALDTQYF. CDR3 nucleotide sequence: TGCGCCAGCAGCTTAAGCGGGAGGGCCTTAGATACGCAGTATTTT.

This clone was seen just once. The rearrangement links TRBV27 to TRBJ2-2; D unresolved. Germline CDR1 is MNHEY and CDR2 is SMNVEV (reference sequence). The CDR3 is 13 residues long. The V and J ends lost 8 bases and 4 bases respectively, with 11 bases between them. The CDR3 region is CASSMAVTGELFF. The CDR3 DNA reads as TGTGCCAGCTCTATGGCGGTCACCGGGGAGCTGTTTTTT.

The chain couples TRBV18 to TRBJ1-2; 10 bases match TRBD1. CDR1 KGHSH and CDR2 LQKENI come from the germline V gene. The junction had 2 bases not matched to a gene; V was cut back by 2 bases and J by 2 bases. The CDR3 has 15 residues. In DNA, the CDR3 is TGTGCCAGCTCACCAGGGACAGGGGCCAACTATGGCTACACCTTC. It translates to CASSPGTGANYGYTF.

The chain is built from TRBV5-4 and TRBJ1-1; D not certain. The germline V gene encodes CDR1 SGHNT and CDR2 YYREEE (reference sequence). The CDR3 runs to 15 residues. The germline V and J ends were trimmed by 0 bases and 0 bases, with 9 bases remaining between them. CDR3 in amino acids: CASSLAVGVNTEAFF. CDR3 nucleotides: TGTGCCAGCAGCTTGGCCGTGGGCGTGAACACTGAAGCTTTCTTT.

The chain carries TRBV7-2 and TRBJ2-7; 11 positions agree with TRBD2. The CDR3 has 15 residues. Germline CDR1 reads SGHTA; CDR2 reads FQGNSA. V trimming: 5 bases; J trimming: 4 bases; junction bases outside the gene matches: 7. CDR3 sequence: CASSQTSGSFYEQYF. Written as DNA, the CDR3 is TGTGCCAGCAGCCAAACTAGCGGGAGTTTTTACGAGCAGTACTTC. Supplemented by reference TRBV7-2 and TRBJ2-7, the full variable domain reads GAGVSQSPSNKVTEKGKDVELRCDPISGHTALYWYRQSLGQGLEFLIYFQGNSAPDKSGLPSDRFSAERTGGSVSTLTIQRTQQEDSAVYLCASSQTSGSFYEQYFGPGTRLTVT.

In the case of this clone: An end of the junction differs from the germline gene, which may be a read error. This chain uses TRBV30 with TRBJ2-2; D call uncertain. CDR3 length equals 13 residues. Germline CDR1 GTSNPN, CDR2 SVGIG (reference sequence). This CDR3 reads CARSIPFTGELFF. In nucleotides, the CDR3 is TGTGCCCGGAGTATTCCGTTCACCGGGGAGCTGTTTTTT.

V usage is TRBV3-1 (or the pseudogene TRBV3-2) and J usage is TRBJ1-6; D remains unclear. Trimming removed 1 base from V and 10 bases from J, with 5 bases in between. There are 12 residues in the CDR3. From germline, CDR1 is LGHDT and CDR2 YNNKEL (reference sequence). CDR3 protein: CASSQGGSPLHF. CDR3 in DNA: TGTGCCAGCAGCCAAGGAGGATCACCCCTCCACTTT.

This clone was seen just once. V usage is TRBV9 and J usage is TRBJ2-3; no firm D call. Per the germline V gene, CDR1 is SGDLS and CDR2 is YYNGEE. Trimming left V 9 bases short and J 7 bases short, with 9 bases between. This CDR3 has 10 residues. In DNA, the CDR3 is TGTGCCACCACTTCAAATACGCAGTATTTT. Amino acids: CATTSNTQYF.

This clone was seen a single time. The gene calls are TRBV11-2 and TRBJ2-2; TRBD1 matches 12 bases. The CDR3 loop spans 15 amino acids. Trimming cost V 4 bases and J 5 bases; bases outside gene matches: 2. The germline V gene has CDR1 SGHAT and CDR2 FQNNGV. The CDR3 loop reads CASSWGQGATGELFF. The CDR3 nucleotides read TGTGCCAGCAGCTGGGGACAGGGGGCAACCGGGGAGCTGTTTTTT.

The chain uses TRBV5-4 and TRBJ2-5; no reliable D call. CDR1 and CDR2 (germline): SGHNT, YYREEE (reference sequence). V was cut by 0 bases and J by 4 bases, with 7 bases left in between. This CDR3 comprises 13 residues. CDR3 protein: CASSLAGGETQYF. The CDR3 DNA follows: TGTGCCAGCAGCTTGGCGGGTGGAGAGACCCAGTACTTC.